This TCR beta chain was documented in a study of blood T cell repertoires in COVID-19 (dated by TCRdb to the early 2020s). Turning to the overall study: The collaborator samples originated in the United States, Italy and Spain and spanned the acute and convalescent phases of COVID-19. The samples were drawn from two sources: the first 160 participants of the ongoing ImmuneRACE study, and 950 to 1,500 subjects contributed by 6 global collaborators. The prospective study material was composed of cDNA or gDNA derived from T cells, B-cell-depleted T cells, or PBMCs. HLA class I and class II types, where available, came from metadata supplied by the sample provider rather than from assay-based typing. The repertoires were released in a freely available public database meant as a resource for research on the immune response to SARS-CoV-2. A de-identified subject ID, COVID-19 status, age in years and sex were almost always included in the sample metadata. Deeply sampled blood TCRbeta repertoires from subjects exposed to, actively infected with, or recovered from COVID-19 were included in the dataset. The investigation overall reported the following: Clinical and demographic metadata were provided uncurated, with the amount varying by source and participant.

TCRbeta CDR3 regions were amplified from genomic DNA by means of the immunoSEQ Assay, a bias-controlled multiplex PCR. Per the authors' processing: The number of nucleated cells in each sample was estimated by amplification of reference gene primers within the assay. To quantify the absolute abundance of each unique TCRbeta CDR3 rearrangement, sequence reads were collapsed and filtered. For each sample, productive Simpson clonality was calculated as the square root of Simpson's diversity index across productive rearrangements. Drawn from immuneACCESS, this table holds only the in-frame rearrangements with V and J called that TCRdb kept. Clones are partly lost; checked studies trace under half to an unresolved V gene and leave the rest unexplained. V, J and clone size are taken as reported in that table, and D and trimming were inferred from the DNA itself. Present in this sample are tens of thousands of clones, about 70% of which were seen just once. The biggest ten clones account for just under 25% of the sample.

The collaborating institutions used their own protocols to collect whole blood in K2EDTA tubes. For TCRbeta analysis, collaborators shipped samples in one of three forms: frozen whole blood, isolated PBMCs, or DNA extracted from either of those sample types. Germline trimming: 9 bases from V, 3 bases from J; junction bases outside gene matches: 10. The germline V gene yields SNHLY for CDR1 and FYNNEI for CDR2. The CDR3 starts with the cysteine, ends with the phenylalanine, and has 15 residues. The read is trimmed to its CDR3 DNA, 45 bases read in frame from base 1. As for this clone: Its antigen remains undetermined. No base qualities exist here, and no much larger clone lies one base off it.

The rearrangement joined TRBV2 to TRBJ2-3, with 9 central nucleotides matching TRBD1. Sequenced sample: peripheral blood. This TCR came from a woman aged 55-69 years in a cohort sampled during active or convalescent COVID-19. The CDR3 region has the sequence CASRNGQGLTDTQYF. The nucleotide sequence reads as follows: TGTGCCAGTCGGAACGGACAGGGGTTGACAGATACGCAGTATTTT.